The entry below gives a single T cell receptor (beta chain) sequence along with its context. Antigen unknown. The record originates from a study of OX40 agonist ivuxolimab in advanced cancers. TCRdb's table, derived via immunoSEQ multiplex PCR, lists solely in-frame clones and lacks some. This repertoire shows around 56,000 clones, about nine tenths found once; its top ten account for around 0.99%. General study points: Blood T cells, both CD4+ and CD8+, expanded clonally by week 6 at 0.1 to 3.0 mg/kg. No determination was made of the antigen specificity of the expanded peripheral T cells.

The receptor was derived from an adult with an advanced solid tumor such as melanoma, head and neck, liver or kidney cancer. The sample consisted of CD4+ or CD8+ T cells sorted from blood, taken in a trial of the OX40 agonist ivuxolimab.

CDR3: CASSQDPLAGALANEQFF. DNA for the CDR3: TGCGCCAGCAGCCAAGATCCCCTAGCGGGTGCCCTCGCCAATGAGCAGTTCTTC. This chain uses TRBV4-3 with TRBJ2-1; 8 positions match TRBD2. CDR3 length: 18 residues. CDR1 LGHNA and CDR2 YSLEER come from the germline V gene. V lost 0 bases, J lost 6 bases, and 13 bases stayed unmatched.